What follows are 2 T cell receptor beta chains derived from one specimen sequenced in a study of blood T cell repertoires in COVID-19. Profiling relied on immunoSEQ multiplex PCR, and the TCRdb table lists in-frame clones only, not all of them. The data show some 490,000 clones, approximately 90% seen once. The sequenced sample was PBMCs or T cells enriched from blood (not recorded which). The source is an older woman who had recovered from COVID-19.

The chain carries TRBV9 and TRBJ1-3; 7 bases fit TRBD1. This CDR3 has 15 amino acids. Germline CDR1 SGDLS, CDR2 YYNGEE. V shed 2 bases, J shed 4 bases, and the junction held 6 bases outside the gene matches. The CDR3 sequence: CASSVDRVDGNTIYF. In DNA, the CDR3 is TGTGCCAGCAGCGTCGACAGGGTCGACGGAAACACCATATATTTT.

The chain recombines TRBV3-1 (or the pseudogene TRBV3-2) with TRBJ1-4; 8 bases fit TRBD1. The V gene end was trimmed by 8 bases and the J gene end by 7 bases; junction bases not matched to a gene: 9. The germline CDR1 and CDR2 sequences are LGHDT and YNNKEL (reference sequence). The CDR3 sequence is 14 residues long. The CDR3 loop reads CASSAAGGFEKLFF. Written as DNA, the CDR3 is TGTGCCAGCTCCGCGGCAGGGGGCTTTGAAAAACTGTTTTTT.